The rows below give T cell receptor beta chains drawn from one sample of a study of blood T cells in healthy people across ages. TCRdb independently ran MiXCR on the 5' RACE reads; one entry per CDR3 protein. Of about 1.4 million distinct CDR3 sequences detected, 55% to 75% appear once; the ten largest clones hold over 6.5%. The specimen sequenced was blood. The origin of the receptors is a man between 18 and 29 years old in good health. Both conserved end residues are part of each CDR3. The D gene is left open where the match is weak. Where a row states a size, it is once, few, many or the class of an expanded clone; other rows omit it.

>.|few|TRBJ1-5|TRBV27
CASSLAFDNQPQHF
TGTGCCAGCAGTTTAGCCTTCGACAATCAGCCCCAGCATTTT
>TRBD1|.|TRBJ1-2|TRBV29-1
CSVGGADRVYGYTF
TGCAGCGTTGGTGGGGCGGACAGGGTCTATGGCTACACCTTC
>.|.|TRBJ2-6|TRBV29-1
CSVVGGVGANALTF
TGCAGCGTTGTGGGGGGCGTTGGGGCCAACGCCCTGACTTTC
>TRBD1|.|TRBJ2-7|TRBV20-1
CSGRPGTGSYEQYF
TGCAGTGGTAGACCCGGGACAGGTTCCTACGAGCAGTACTTC
>.|.|TRBJ2-5|TRBV6-1
CASSDSPGTRDLQETQYF
TGTGCCAGCAGTGATAGTCCCGGGACTCGGGACCTCCAAGAGACCCAGTACTTC
>.|.|TRBJ2-3|TRBV27
CASSWGWDTSTDTQYF
TGTGCCAGCAGTTGGGGATGGGATACTAGCACAGATACGCAGTATTTT
>.|.|TRBJ2-7|TRBV10-3
CAISESGTVAQYF
TGTGCCATCAGTGAGTCTGGGACGGTGGCGCAGTACTTC
>.|.|TRBJ2-7|TRBV3-1
CASSQRGRRGNYEQYF
TGTGCCAGCAGCCAAAGGGGGCGGAGGGGCAATTACGAGCAGTACTTC
>.|.|TRBJ2-7|TRBV3-1
CASSQVVGEQYF
TGTGCCAGCAGCCAAGTGGTGGGCGAGCAGTACTTC
>.|.|TRBJ2-1|TRBV6-2/TRBV6-3
CASSLGHLPYNEQFF
TGTGCCAGCAGTCTGGGGCACCTACCCTACAATGAGCAGTTCTTC
>.|.|TRBJ2-5|TRBV6-6
CASSSPSRSPETQYF
TGTGCCAGCAGTTCCCCTTCTAGGTCCCCAGAGACCCAGTACTTC
>.|few|TRBJ1-6|TRBV7-2
CASSFRPNSPLHF
TGTGCCAGCAGCTTCAGACCTAATTCACCCCTCCACTTT
>TRBD2|.|TRBJ2-3|TRBV7-6
CASSLGTSDSTDTQYF
TGTGCCAGCAGCCTGGGGACTAGCGACAGCACAGATACGCAGTATTTT
>.|.|TRBJ1-5|TRBV4-1
CASSLSPAVSNQPQHF
TGCGCCAGCAGCCTCTCCCCGGCAGTTAGCAATCAGCCCCAGCATTTT
>TRBD1|.|TRBJ1-1|TRBV6-2/TRBV6-3
CASSDPGQSEAFF
TGTGCCAGCAGTGATCCGGGACAGAGTGAAGCTTTCTTT
>.|.|TRBJ2-2|TRBV4-3
CASSQYGVRNTGELFF
TGCGCCAGCAGCCAATACGGGGTCAGGAACACCGGGGAGCTGTTTTTT
>.|.|TRBJ2-3|TRBV13
CASSLIGLAADTQYF
TGTGCCAGCAGCTTAATCGGATTAGCTGCAGATACGCAGTATTTT
>.|few|TRBJ2-3|TRBV25-1
CASSEYRGRGAVTDTQYF
TGTGCCAGCAGTGAATATCGCGGGCGGGGCGCGGTCACAGATACGCAGTATTTT
>TRBD2|.|TRBJ2-5|TRBV10-1
CASSESFGGRGQETQYF
TGCGCCAGCAGTGAGTCGTTTGGCGGGAGAGGCCAAGAGACCCAGTACTTC
>.|few|TRBJ1-1|TRBV27
CASSSRSQGVKAFF
TGTGCCAGCAGTTCCCGCTCTCAAGGGGTTAAAGCTTTCTTT
>.|once|TRBJ1-3|TRBV25-1
CASSEYSTIVGNTIYF
TGTGCCAGCAGTGAATATAGCACAATTGTTGGAAACACCATATATTTT
>.|.|TRBJ2-1|TRBV13
CASSPLPQVRDEQFF
TGTGCCAGCAGCCCCCTTCCCCAAGTTCGGGATGAGCAGTTCTTC
>.|.|TRBJ2-7|TRBV20-1
CSARDQTGVHEQYF
TGCAGTGCTAGAGACCAGACGGGAGTCCACGAGCAGTACTTC
>.|.|TRBJ2-1|TRBV29-1
CSVEMGAIAQFF
TGCAGCGTTGAAATGGGGGCAATAGCGCAGTTCTTC
>.|.|TRBJ1-2|TRBV2
CASSAGGVSYGYTF
TGTGCCAGCAGTGCGGGGGGCGTCAGCTATGGCTACACCTTC
>.|many|TRBJ1-2|TRBV28
CASSLLGNGYTF
TGTGCCAGCAGTTTACTGGGGAATGGCTACACCTTC
>TRBD2|.|TRBJ2-7|TRBV20-1
CSANFAAGGPSYEQYF
TGCAGTGCAAATTTTGCGGCGGGGGGGCCGTCCTACGAGCAGTACTTC
>.|once|TRBJ2-1|TRBV12-3/TRBV12-4
CASSLAPEGQYEQFF
TGTGCCAGCAGTTTAGCTCCCGAGGGGCAATATGAGCAGTTCTTC
>.|few|TRBJ1-2|TRBV29-1
CSVEAGAYGYTF
TGCAGCGTTGAGGCGGGAGCCTATGGCTACACCTTC
>TRBD1|few|TRBJ1-4|TRBV20-1
CSAPQGGGEKLFF
TGCAGTGCCCCGCAGGGGGGAGGGGAAAAACTGTTTTTT
>TRBD2|.|TRBJ2-7|TRBV5-1
CAGSIGLAGTYEQYF
TGCGCCGGCTCTATCGGACTAGCGGGCACCTACGAGCAGTACTTC
>TRBD1|.|TRBJ2-5|TRBV6-6
CASSTPDRAETQYF
TGTGCCAGCAGCACCCCAGACAGGGCAGAGACCCAGTACTTC
>TRBD2|.|TRBJ2-7|TRBV20-1
CSALRYTSGGDLRNSYNEQYF
TGCAGTGCTCTCCGATACACTAGCGGGGGGGATCTGAGGAACTCCTACAATGAGCAGTACTTC
>TRBD1|.|TRBJ2-7|TRBV28
CASRTPGQAWYEQYF
TGTGCCAGCAGAACACCGGGACAGGCGTGGTACGAGCAGTACTTC
>.|.|TRBJ2-1|TRBV7-9
CASSSNGASYNEQFF
TGTGCCAGCAGCTCCAACGGGGCATCCTACAATGAGCAGTTCTTC
>.|.|TRBJ1-1|TRBV10-3
CAIRPGTSTEAFF
TGTGCCATCAGACCCGGGACATCCACTGAAGCTTTCTTT
>TRBD2|.|TRBJ2-7|TRBV10-3
CASRSEDSLAGVRHEQYF
TGTGCCTCCCGGTCTGAGGACAGTCTAGCGGGAGTGAGGCACGAGCAGTACTTC
>.|.|TRBJ1-2|TRBV20-1
CSVRSGNRNYGYTF
TGCAGTGTTCGTTCTGGCAACAGGAATTATGGCTACACCTTC
>.|.|TRBJ2-7|TRBV7-2
CASSLRQASTYEQYF
TGTGCCAGCAGCTTAAGGCAGGCGAGTACCTACGAGCAGTACTTC
>TRBD1|once|TRBJ2-5|TRBV7-9
CASSSNDRARETQYF
TGTGCCAGCAGCTCCAACGACAGGGCTCGAGAGACCCAGTACTTC
>.|.|TRBJ2-1|TRBV20-1
CSARGKGGTYNEQFF
TGCAGTGCTAGAGGGAAGGGCGGGACCTACAATGAGCAGTTCTTC
>.|few|TRBJ1-2|TRBV12-3/TRBV12-4
CASSTIPLRGTYGYTF
TGTGCCAGCAGCACTATTCCCCTCCGGGGAACCTATGGCTACACCTTC
>.|.|TRBJ2-4|TRBV11-2
CASSLVNPGLGEKDIQYF
TGTGCCAGCAGCTTAGTTAACCCGGGGCTCGGAGAGAAAGACATTCAGTACTTC
>.|.|TRBJ1-1|TRBV6-5
CASSPIIGTEAFF
TGTGCCAGCAGCCCGATTATAGGCACTGAAGCTTTCTTT
>TRBD1|.|TRBJ2-6|TRBV27
CASSYLGTGRSGANVLTF
TGTGCCAGCAGCTATTTGGGGACAGGACGCTCTGGGGCCAACGTCCTGACTTTC
>.|many|TRBJ2-6|TRBV10-3
CAISEVSSGANVLTF
TGTGCCATCAGTGAGGTCAGCTCTGGGGCCAACGTCCTGACTTTC
>.|few|TRBJ1-6|TRBV4-1
CASSPLADASSPLHF
TGCGCCAGCAGCCCCCTGGCCGACGCATCTTCACCCCTCCACTTT
>TRBD2|once|TRBJ2-7|TRBV25-1
CASSEGTSGDEQYF
TGTGCCAGCAGTGAGGGAACTAGCGGGGACGAGCAGTACTTC
>.|few|TRBJ1-2|TRBV29-1
CSVGGRGDYGYTF
TGCAGCGTTGGAGGGCGTGGGGACTATGGCTACACCTTC
>.|.|TRBJ2-1|TRBV18
CASSPLPSRQETQFF
TGTGCCAGCTCACCGCTCCCCTCGAGGCAAGAGACCCAGTTCTTC
>TRBD2|.|TRBJ2-1|TRBV9
CASSVATSGGIIGQFF
TGTGCCAGCAGCGTTGCGACTAGCGGGGGAATTATTGGGCAGTTCTTC